The 19 T cell receptor beta chains given below trace back to one sample, sequenced in a study of shared clonotypes between healthy human individuals. The table came from immunoSEQ multiplex PCR; TCRdb's copy has only in-frame clones and leaves some out. The repertoire holds around 2.5 million clones, with over 85% as singletons. Source material: naive CD4+ T cells from PBMCs. Subset in this sample: CD45RA+ positively selected. The receptors were gathered from a young man in good health. Some clones in this sample may be carry-over from other donors' samples.

V gene TRBV19 combines with J gene TRBJ2-2; 9 nucleotides agree with TRBD1. The CDR3 contains 20 residues. From germline, CDR1 is LNHDA and CDR2 SQIVND (reference sequence). V gave up 0 bases and J gave up 0 bases; unmatched junction bases: 11. CDR3 amino acids: CASSIEGQGRGGANTGELFF. Here the CDR3 DNA reads TGTGCCAGTAGTATAGAGGGACAGGGTCGTGGCGGAGCGAACACCGGGGAGCTGTTTTTT.

This clone was detected only a few times. The chain couples TRBV10-3 to TRBJ1-5, with D perhaps TRBD1 (5 bases). This CDR3 comprises 14 residues. V was clipped by 4 bases and J by 11 bases, with 18 bases between them. The germline CDR1 and CDR2 sequences are ENHRY and SYGVKD. CDR3 nucleotides: TGTGCCATCAGTGGTTCTGGCGTGGGGGAAGCCCAGCATTTT. This gives the protein CAISGSGVGEAQHF.

CDR3 sequence reads: CASSIGSNLNYGYTF. CDR3 coding DNA: TGTGCCAGTAGTATCGGCAGCAACCTTAACTATGGCTACACCTTC. This chain joins TRBV19 and TRBJ1-2; unclear D gene. Germline V lookup: CDR1 LNHDA, CDR2 SQIVND (reference sequence). The CDR3 is 15 amino acids. The V end was cut by 3 bases, the J end by 1 base, with 12 bases between.

Only one count was recorded for this clone. The J gene is TRBJ1-1, the V gene TRBV7-8, with D uncertain. Germline CDR1 reads SGHVS; CDR2 reads FQNEAQ. The CDR3 has 13 residues. Trimming removed 4 bases at V and 2 bases at J, with 8 bases between. CDR3: CASSSGPNTEAFF. In DNA, the CDR3 is TGTGCCAGCAGCTCGGGCCCCAACACTGAAGCTTTCTTT.

This clone was counted between two and nine times. The gene calls are TRBV5-1 and TRBJ1-1, with a weak D call TRBD1 (5 bases). There are 14 residues in the CDR3. Trimming took 3 bases from V and 0 from J, leaving 9 bases between them. Per the germline V gene, CDR1 is SGHRS and CDR2 is YFSETQ. For the CDR3, the DNA is TGCGCCAGCAGCTCGACAGTTTTGAACACTGAAGCTTTCTTT. As protein: CASSSTVLNTEAFF.

The chain employs TRBV18 and TRBJ1-3; TRBD1 might be the D (6 bases). V was trimmed by 6 bases and J by 0 bases, leaving 12 bases between them. Per the germline V gene, CDR1 is KGHSH and CDR2 is LQKENI. This CDR3 is 15 amino acids long. In DNA form, the CDR3 reads TGTGCCAGCTCCCAAAAGGGGGGCTCTGGAAACACCATATATTTT. Its translation is CASSQKGGSGNTIYF.

The sample holds a few counts of this clone. The rearrangement links TRBV28 to TRBJ1-1, with 8 bases aligning to TRBD1. The germline V gene encodes CDR1 MDHEN and CDR2 SYDVKM. This CDR3 has 15 amino acids. The J segment lost 5 bases and the V segment lost 8 bases, leaving 13 bases of the junction unmatched. This CDR3 reads CASYGQGKAGTEAFF. The CDR3, as DNA: TGTGCCAGCTATGGACAGGGAAAGGCAGGGACTGAAGCTTTCTTT.

The chain is built from TRBV9 and TRBJ1-3; maybe TRBD1 (6 bases). In germline, CDR1 is SGDLS, CDR2 YYNGEE. V was clipped by 4 bases and J by 0 bases, with 17 bases between them. This CDR3 has 17 amino acids. The CDR3 sequence is CASSKTGQLPSGNTIYF. The CDR3 DNA follows: TGTGCCAGCAGCAAAACAGGACAGCTACCCTCTGGAAACACCATATATTTT.

The chain has TRBV5-1 and TRBJ2-2; D is possibly TRBD1 (8 bases). The germline V gene has CDR1 SGHRS and CDR2 YFSETQ. The CDR3 loop spans 15 amino acids. V was trimmed by 4 bases and J by 6 bases, leaving 16 bases between them. The CDR3 here is CASSPDRGGAGELFF. In DNA form, the CDR3 reads TGCGCCAGCAGCCCCGACAGGGGAGGGGCCGGGGAGCTGTTTTTT.

The chain has TRBV5-4 and TRBJ2-5; D unclear. The ends were cut back, 0 bases at V and 5 bases at J, with 5 bases in the middle. From germline, CDR1 is SGHNT and CDR2 YYREEE (reference sequence). There are 12 residues in the CDR3. Here the CDR3 DNA reads TGTGCCAGCAGCTTGGATGGGGAGACCCAGTACTTC. It is translated as CASSLDGETQYF.

The rearrangement links TRBV27 to TRBJ2-2; possible D gene TRBD1, 5 bases. The germline gives CDR1 MNHEY, CDR2 SMNVEV (reference sequence). This CDR3 comprises 15 residues. With 4 bases removed from V and 6 bases from J, the gap between germline ends came to 15 bases. The CDR3 nucleotides read TGTGCCAGCAGTTGGGCAGGGTCCATCCCCGGGGAGCTGTTTTTT. It is translated as CASSWAGSIPGELFF.

The chain combines TRBV11-3 with TRBJ2-7; the D gene could be TRBD1 or TRBD2 (5 bases each). V was clipped by 0 bases and J by 6 bases, with 18 bases between them. CDR3 length: 16 amino acids. In germline, CDR1 is SGHNT, CDR2 YENEEA. CDR3 nucleotides: TGTGCCAGCAGCTTAGAGAACTCCGGGACCCGCAGCGAGCAGTACTTC. It is translated as CASSLENSGTRSEQYF.

With respect to this clone: The junction departs from the called germline gene at one end, perhaps through a read error. The rearrangement joins TRBV2 to TRBJ1-3; 7 bases line up with TRBD1. The CDR3 has 16 residues. Per the germline V gene, CDR1 is SNHLY and CDR2 is FYNNEI. CDR3 protein: CASSEDRAHSGNTIYF. DNA for the CDR3: TGTGCCAGCAGCGAAGACAGGGCCCACTCTGGAAACACCATATATTTT.

This chain links TRBV9 with TRBJ1-1; the match to TRBD1 covers 8 bases. Germline V CDR1 and CDR2: SGDLS, YYNGEE. V trimming: 4 bases; J trimming: 1 base; junction bases outside the gene matches: 12. The CDR3 spans 17 residues. The CDR3 protein is CASSSLPGGAGNTEAFF. DNA of the CDR3: TGTGCCAGCAGCTCACTCCCAGGGGGCGCCGGGAACACTGAAGCTTTCTTT.

The V call is TRBV28, the J call TRBJ1-4; tentative D call: TRBD1 (5 bases). Per the germline V gene, CDR1 is MDHEN and CDR2 is SYDVKM. Trimming stripped 3 bases from V and 16 bases from J, with 12 bases between. The CDR3 is made up of 11 amino acids. The CDR3 loop reads CASSFWGGRFF. Here the CDR3 DNA reads TGTGCCAGCAGTTTCTGGGGCGGTAGGTTTTTT.

The rearrangement joins TRBV9 to TRBJ2-1, with D perhaps TRBD2 (6 bases). From germline, CDR1 is SGDLS and CDR2 YYNGEE. The CDR3 loop spans 17 amino acids. V lost 0 bases and J 6 bases, leaving 19 bases between the germline ends. CDR3 DNA: TGTGCCAGCAGCGTAGAGGAGGTTGCGGGGCCCATCAATGAGCAGTTCTTC. This encodes CASSVEEVAGPINEQFF. Full variable domain (rest looked up from reference TRBV9 and TRBJ2-1): DSGVTQTPKHLITATGQRVTLRCSPRSGDLSVYWYQQSLDQGLQFLIQYYNGEERAKGNILERFSAQQFPDLHSELNLSSLELGDSALYFCASSVEEVAGPINEQFFGPGTRLTVL.

A single count supports this clone. The V gene is TRBV7-2, the J gene TRBJ2-5; 9 bases match TRBD1. The CDR3 totals 15 residues. Trimming at V came to 5 bases and at J to 5 bases, leaving 9 bases not matched to a gene. From germline, CDR1 is SGHTA and CDR2 FQGNSA. Here the CDR3 DNA reads TGTGCCAGCAGCCCACAGGGGGCCTATGGGGAGACCCAGTACTTC. This gives the protein CASSPQGAYGETQYF.

The chain uses TRBV25-1 and TRBJ1-6, with D hard to call. The V end lost 2 bases, the J end lost 9 bases, and 14 bases lay between the germline ends. Germline V lookup: CDR1 MGHDK, CDR2 SYGVNS. This CDR3 region has 15 residues. The CDR3 region has the DNA TGTGCCAGCAGTGAACATACGATCGTCGGTTCACCCCTCCACTTT. Its protein product is CASSEHTIVGSPLHF.

The CDR3 sequence: CASRRQGAVEKLFF. Written as DNA, the CDR3 is TGTGCCAGCAGGAGACAGGGGGCAGTCGAAAAACTGTTTTTT. The gene calls are TRBV6-5 and TRBJ1-4; 10 nucleotides align to TRBD1. The CDR3 is made up of 14 amino acids. With V trimmed by 6 bases and J by 8 bases, 6 bases remained unmatched. From germline, CDR1 is MNHEY and CDR2 SVGAGI.